This is a list of T cell receptor beta chains from one sample in a study of human T cells and chemical hapten exposure. TCRdb re-derived calls from the RACE reads in MiXCR, one entry per CDR3 protein. The data show about 110,000 distinct CDR3 sequences, roughly 11% seen once. The material was whole blood, obtained in connection with sensitization to the hapten diphenylcyclopropenone (DPC). The receptors derive from a woman aged 40 to 50 with alopecia areata. Some clones in this sample may be carry-over from other donors' samples. The CDR3 runs from the conserved cysteine through the conserved F or W. A D gene is named only where the DNA matches it firmly. The listing skips clone size in some rows; elsewhere it reads once, few, many or a size class.

v_gene: TRBV2; j_gene: TRBJ1-5; abundance: -; d_gene: TRBD1; CDR3nt: TGTGCCAGCAGCGTCGGACAGGGGAAGCAGCCCCAGCATTTT; CDR3aa: CASSVGQGKQPQHF
v_gene: TRBV11-2; j_gene: TRBJ1-1; abundance: -; d_gene: -; CDR3nt: TGTGCCAGCAGCTTAGTTTGGCAGATTGAAGCTTTCTTT; CDR3aa: CASSLVWQIEAFF
v_gene: TRBV28; j_gene: TRBJ2-3; abundance: -; d_gene: -; CDR3nt: TGTGCCTGTCTGGCGGTCAAGGGCACAGATACGCAGTATTTT; CDR3aa: CACLAVKGTDTQYF
v_gene: TRBV6-2/TRBV6-3; j_gene: TRBJ1-6; abundance: many; d_gene: TRBD1; CDR3nt: TGTGCCAGCAGCCCATTCACCACAGGGGGAAAATCACCCCTCCACTTT; CDR3aa: CASSPFTTGGKSPLHF
v_gene: TRBV5-1; j_gene: TRBJ2-5; abundance: -; d_gene: TRBD2; CDR3nt: TGCGCCAGCAGCTTCCCTGGACTAGCGGGAGAAAAGGAGACCCAGTACTTC; CDR3aa: CASSFPGLAGEKETQYF
v_gene: TRBV29-1; j_gene: TRBJ1-2; abundance: many; d_gene: TRBD1; CDR3nt: TGCAGCGTCGCCCGGGACAGGAGGGCGGGCTACACCTTC; CDR3aa: CSVARDRRAGYTF
v_gene: TRBV19; j_gene: TRBJ2-3; abundance: many; d_gene: TRBD2; CDR3nt: TGTGCCAGTAGAGAAGATAGCGGGTTAGCAGATACGCAGTATTTT; CDR3aa: CASREDSGLADTQYF
v_gene: TRBV7-9; j_gene: TRBJ2-2; abundance: many; d_gene: -; CDR3nt: TGTGCCAGCAGCCTACTGAACACCGGGGAGCTGTTTTTT; CDR3aa: CASSLLNTGELFF
v_gene: TRBV11-2; j_gene: TRBJ1-1; abundance: -; d_gene: -; CDR3nt: TGTGCCAGCAGCTTCGACCCAACTCGGGGACACACTCCCATGAACACTGAAGCTTTCTTT; CDR3aa: CASSFDPTRGHTPMNTEAFF
v_gene: TRBV7-3; j_gene: TRBJ2-5; abundance: few; d_gene: -; CDR3nt: TGTGCCAGCAGCTTAACGCGAGACCAAGAGACCCAGTACTTC; CDR3aa: CASSLTRDQETQYF
v_gene: TRBV27; j_gene: TRBJ2-5; abundance: few; d_gene: -; CDR3nt: TGTGCCAGCAGTTTATTGGGTACCCCAGAGACCCAGTACTTC; CDR3aa: CASSLLGTPETQYF
v_gene: TRBV5-4; j_gene: TRBJ2-2; abundance: few; d_gene: -; CDR3nt: TGTGCCAGCAGCTTGGCCTCGACTAAGAACACCGGGGAGCTGTTTTTT; CDR3aa: CASSLASTKNTGELFF
v_gene: TRBV28; j_gene: TRBJ2-7; abundance: -; d_gene: TRBD1; CDR3nt: TGTGCCAGCAGCCGACAGGGGGCGGGGGAGCAGTACTTC; CDR3aa: CASSRQGAGEQYF
v_gene: TRBV5-1; j_gene: TRBJ1-2; abundance: many; d_gene: -; CDR3nt: TGCGCCAGCAGCACCGGGTCCTACTATGGCTACACCTTC; CDR3aa: CASSTGSYYGYTF
v_gene: TRBV11-3; j_gene: TRBJ2-2; abundance: many; d_gene: -; CDR3nt: TGTGCCAGCAGCTTAGTAAGGGACACCGGGGAGCTGTTTTTT; CDR3aa: CASSLVRDTGELFF
v_gene: TRBV3-1; j_gene: TRBJ2-5; abundance: many; d_gene: TRBD2; CDR3nt: TGTGCCAGCATCCCCGCGGGAGACGCAGGAGAGACCCAGTACTTC; CDR3aa: CASIPAGDAGETQYF
v_gene: TRBV6-2/TRBV6-3; j_gene: TRBJ1-5; abundance: many; d_gene: TRBD1; CDR3nt: TGTGCCAGCAGTTACTTTGCAGGGGGCTCGGGGCCCCAGCATTTT; CDR3aa: CASSYFAGGSGPQHF
v_gene: TRBV28; j_gene: TRBJ2-1; abundance: many; d_gene: TRBD2; CDR3nt: TGTGCCAGCAGTTTAACTAGCGGTGAGCAGTTCTTC; CDR3aa: CASSLTSGEQFF
v_gene: TRBV2; j_gene: TRBJ2-1; abundance: many; d_gene: TRBD2; CDR3nt: TGTGCCAGCAGACCCCCAGCGGGGGATTCCTACAATGAGCAGTTCTTC; CDR3aa: CASRPPAGDSYNEQFF
v_gene: TRBV2; j_gene: TRBJ2-5; abundance: -; d_gene: TRBD1; CDR3nt: TGTGCCAGCAGACCCGGGACAGGGGGTTGGGAAGAGACCCAGTACTTC; CDR3aa: CASRPGTGGWEETQYF
v_gene: TRBV10-1; j_gene: TRBJ2-6; abundance: many; d_gene: -; CDR3nt: TGCGCCACCAATAGGAAAGGAGGCTCTGGGGCCAACGTCCTGACTTTC; CDR3aa: CATNRKGGSGANVLTF
v_gene: TRBV21-1; j_gene: TRBJ1-1; abundance: many; d_gene: -; CDR3nt: TGTGCCAGCAGCCTCCTGACAGGGCCAGCTTTCTTT; CDR3aa: CASSLLTGPAFF
v_gene: TRBV28; j_gene: TRBJ1-1; abundance: few; d_gene: -; CDR3nt: TGTGCCAGCAATCCACCTACAGGGTCAGGGACTGAAGTTTTCTTT; CDR3aa: CASNPPTGSGTEVFF
v_gene: TRBV20-1; j_gene: TRBJ2-5; abundance: few; d_gene: TRBD2; CDR3nt: TGCAGTGGGGACGGAGAAGGGACTAGCGGTCAAGAGACCCAGTACTTC; CDR3aa: CSGDGEGTSGQETQYF
v_gene: TRBV6-1; j_gene: TRBJ2-3; abundance: -; d_gene: -; CDR3nt: TGTGCCAGCACTGCCCCCCGCGGTGATACGCAGTATTTT; CDR3aa: CASTAPRGDTQYF
v_gene: TRBV3-1; j_gene: TRBJ2-3; abundance: -; d_gene: -; CDR3nt: TGTGCCAGCAGCCAAGGGGCAGATACGCAGTATTTT; CDR3aa: CASSQGADTQYF
v_gene: TRBV7-9; j_gene: TRBJ2-5; abundance: few; d_gene: TRBD2; CDR3nt: TGTGCCAGCAGCTCATATTCGGGACTAGCGGCGCAAGAGACCCAGTACTTC; CDR3aa: CASSSYSGLAAQETQYF
v_gene: TRBV6-1; j_gene: TRBJ2-7; abundance: many; d_gene: -; CDR3nt: TGTGCCAGCAGCGTTAGTGCGGTTGCAGACGGGCCGTACTTC; CDR3aa: CASSVSAVADGPYF
v_gene: TRBV2; j_gene: TRBJ1-6; abundance: many; d_gene: -; CDR3nt: TGTGCCAGCACATCCAACATAGGTTATTCACCCCTCCACTTT; CDR3aa: CASTSNIGYSPLHF
v_gene: TRBV6-4; j_gene: TRBJ1-2; abundance: once; d_gene: -; CDR3nt: TGTGCCAGCAGTCTCTATTTTCAGGGGAACTATGGCTACACCTTC; CDR3aa: CASSLYFQGNYGYTF
v_gene: TRBV6-1; j_gene: TRBJ2-2; abundance: -; d_gene: TRBD1; CDR3nt: TGTGCCAGCAGACCGGGGACAGGGGGGTCCGGGGAGCTGTTTTTT; CDR3aa: CASRPGTGGSGELFF
v_gene: TRBV7-9; j_gene: TRBJ1-6; abundance: few; d_gene: -; CDR3nt: TGTGCCAGCAGCACGAGCGGTTCACCCCTCCACTTT; CDR3aa: CASSTSGSPLHF
v_gene: TRBV6-2/TRBV6-3; j_gene: TRBJ1-1; abundance: many; d_gene: -; CDR3nt: TGTGCCAGCAGCCAAACAGCTGAAGCTTTCTTT; CDR3aa: CASSQTAEAFF
v_gene: TRBV7-8; j_gene: TRBJ1-2; abundance: many; d_gene: TRBD1; CDR3nt: TGTGCCAGCAGCCCTGGACAGGGGGATGGCTACACCTTC; CDR3aa: CASSPGQGDGYTF
v_gene: TRBV29-1; j_gene: TRBJ1-2; abundance: many; d_gene: -; CDR3nt: TGCAGCGTCCCCCTTACAGTTAACTATGGCTACACCTTC; CDR3aa: CSVPLTVNYGYTF
v_gene: TRBV6-5; j_gene: TRBJ2-2; abundance: few; d_gene: TRBD2; CDR3nt: TGTGCCAGCAGGCCCCTTAGAGCGGGGGGACCTAACACCGGGGAGCTGTTTTTT; CDR3aa: CASRPLRAGGPNTGELFF
v_gene: TRBV20-1; j_gene: TRBJ2-7; abundance: -; d_gene: -; CDR3nt: TGCAGTGCTATAAACCTCCGTCTCGACGAGCAGTACTTC; CDR3aa: CSAINLRLDEQYF
v_gene: TRBV7-9; j_gene: TRBJ2-1; abundance: many; d_gene: -; CDR3nt: TGTGCCAGCAGCTTAGGGACTGGGGGGAATGAGCAGTTCTTC; CDR3aa: CASSLGTGGNEQFF
v_gene: TRBV19; j_gene: TRBJ2-1; abundance: few; d_gene: -; CDR3nt: TGTGCCAGTAGTCCTCACGGGCCTTTGAGGGTCAATGAGCAGTTCTTC; CDR3aa: CASSPHGPLRVNEQFF
v_gene: TRBV9; j_gene: TRBJ2-1; abundance: many; d_gene: -; CDR3nt: TGTGCCAGCAGCGTAGGCGGGTCCTACAATGAGCAGTTCTTC; CDR3aa: CASSVGGSYNEQFF
v_gene: TRBV6-1; j_gene: TRBJ1-1; abundance: many; d_gene: -; CDR3nt: TGTGCCAGCAGTGCTCACCAGGGGATGAACACTGAAGCTTTCTTT; CDR3aa: CASSAHQGMNTEAFF
v_gene: TRBV29-1; j_gene: TRBJ2-3; abundance: many; d_gene: -; CDR3nt: TGCAGCGTCTCAGGAGGAGATACGCAGTATTTT; CDR3aa: CSVSGGDTQYF